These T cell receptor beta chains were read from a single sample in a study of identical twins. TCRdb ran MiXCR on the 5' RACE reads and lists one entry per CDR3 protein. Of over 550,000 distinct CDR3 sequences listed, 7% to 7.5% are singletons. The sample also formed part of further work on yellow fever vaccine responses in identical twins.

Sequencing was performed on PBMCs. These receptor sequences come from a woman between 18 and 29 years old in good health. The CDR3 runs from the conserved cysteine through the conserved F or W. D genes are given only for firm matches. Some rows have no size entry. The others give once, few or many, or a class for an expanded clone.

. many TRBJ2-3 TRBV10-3 CAILNSKGSTDTQYF TGTGCCATACTAAACAGCAAGGGGTCCACAGATACGCAGTATTTT
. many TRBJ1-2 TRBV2 CASSDSYYGYTF TGTGCCAGCAGTGACAGCTACTATGGCTACACCTTC
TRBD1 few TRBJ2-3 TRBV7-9 CASSLHGTGTTDTQYF TGTGCCAGCAGCCTTCACGGGACAGGGACTACAGATACGCAGTATTTT
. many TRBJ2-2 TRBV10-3 CAISEQDNTGELFF TGTGCCATCAGTGAACAGGATAACACCGGGGAGCTGTTTTTT
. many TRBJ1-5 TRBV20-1 CSAHTPGTGGNQPQHF TGCAGTGCTCATACTCCAGGGACCGGGGGCAATCAGCCCCAGCATTTT
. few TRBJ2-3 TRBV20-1 CSASVRDRTDTQYF TGCAGTGCTAGCGTGCGGGACCGCACAGATACGCAGTATTTT
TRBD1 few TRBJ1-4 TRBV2 CAITQQGAGEKLFF TGTGCCATCACGCAACAGGGGGCAGGCGAAAAACTGTTTTTT
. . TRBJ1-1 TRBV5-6 CASSLWPYNTEAFF TGTGCCAGCAGCTTGTGGCCGTACAACACTGAAGCTTTCTTT
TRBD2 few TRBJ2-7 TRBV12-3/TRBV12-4 CASRAELLAESYEQYF TGTGCCAGCAGGGCCGAACTCCTAGCGGAATCCTACGAGCAGTACTTC
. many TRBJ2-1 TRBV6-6 CASARVSGNEQFF TGTGCCAGCGCTCGAGTGTCGGGCAATGAGCAGTTCTTC
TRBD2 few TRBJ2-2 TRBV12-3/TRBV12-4 CASSLRLADTGELFF TGTGCCAGCAGTTTGCGGCTAGCGGACACCGGGGAGCTGTTTTTT
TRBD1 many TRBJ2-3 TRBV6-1 CASNQMGTGGTDTQYF TGTGCCAGCAACCAAATGGGGACAGGGGGGACAGATACGCAGTATTTT
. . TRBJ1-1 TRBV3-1 CASRGYRNTEAFF TGTGCCAGCAGGGGTTACAGAAACACTGAAGCTTTCTTT
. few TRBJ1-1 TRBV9 CASSELRETEAFF TGTGCCAGCAGCGAACTAAGGGAGACTGAAGCTTTCTTT
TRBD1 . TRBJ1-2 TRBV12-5 CASGFGTDYGYTF TGTGCTAGTGGTTTTGGGACAGATTATGGCTACACCTTC
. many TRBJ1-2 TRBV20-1 CSASLQVGYGYTF TGCAGTGCTAGTCTGCAGGTGGGGTATGGCTACACCTTC
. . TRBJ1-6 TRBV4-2 CASSQDHAGSTPLHF TGTGCCAGCAGCCAAGATCACGCAGGGAGTACACCCCTCCACTTT
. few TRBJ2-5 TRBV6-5 CASSYSRQDLKTQYF TGTGCCAGCAGTTACTCGCGACAGGACCTAAAGACCCAGTACTTC
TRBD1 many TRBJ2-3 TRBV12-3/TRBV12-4 CASRTGADTQYF TGTGCCAGCAGAACAGGGGCAGATACGCAGTATTTT
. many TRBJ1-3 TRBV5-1 CASSKDTSSGNTIYF TGCGCCAGCAGCAAAGACACGAGCTCTGGAAACACCATATATTTT
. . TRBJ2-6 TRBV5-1 CASSLVVGPGANVLTF TGCGCCAGCAGCTTGGTGGTGGGTCCGGGGGCCAACGTCCTGACTTTC
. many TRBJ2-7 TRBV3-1 CASSQSYEQYF TGTGCCAGCAGCCAATCCTACGAGCAGTACTTC
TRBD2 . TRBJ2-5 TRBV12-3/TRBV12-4 CAFSLGLAGGSRYEETQYF TGTGCCTTCAGTTTGGGACTAGCGGGGGGAAGTCGGTATGAAGAGACCCAGTACTTC
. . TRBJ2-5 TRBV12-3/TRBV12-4 CASSLRGRLETQYF TGTGCCAGCAGTTTAAGGGGACGCTTAGAGACCCAGTACTTC
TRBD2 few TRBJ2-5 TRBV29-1 CSVGTLAGAEETQYF TGCAGCGTTGGGACGCTAGCGGGAGCTGAAGAGACCCAGTACTTC
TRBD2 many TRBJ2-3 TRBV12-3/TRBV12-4 CASSSLAGGLRDTQYF TGTGCCAGCAGTTCACTAGCGGGGGGACTCAGGGATACGCAGTATTTT
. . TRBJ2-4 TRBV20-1 CSASGALAKNIQYF TGCAGTGCTAGTGGCGCCCTAGCCAAAAACATTCAGTACTTC
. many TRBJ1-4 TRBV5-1 CASSPPGRVDEKLFF TGCGCCAGCAGCCCCCCGGGACGAGTGGATGAAAAACTGTTTTTT
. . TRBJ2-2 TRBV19 CASTQQGSGELFF TGTGCCAGTACTCAACAGGGTTCCGGGGAGCTGTTTTTT
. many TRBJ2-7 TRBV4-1 CASSYGGTTYEQYF TGCGCCAGCAGTTACGGGGGTACGACCTACGAGCAGTACTTC
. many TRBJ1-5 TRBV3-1 CASSQGGSNQPQHF TGTGCCAGCAGCCAGGGGGGGAGCAATCAGCCCCAGCATTTT
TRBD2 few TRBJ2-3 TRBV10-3 CAIGQRGNTDTQYF TGTGCCATCGGACAGCGGGGGAACACAGATACGCAGTATTTT
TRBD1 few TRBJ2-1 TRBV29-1 CSVRGHEQFF TGCAGCGTTAGGGGGCATGAGCAGTTCTTC
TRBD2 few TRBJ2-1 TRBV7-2 CASSLASGGLYEQFF TGTGCCAGCAGCTTAGCTAGCGGGGGGTTATATGAGCAGTTCTTC
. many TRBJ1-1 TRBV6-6 CASSYSRRPEAFF TGTGCCAGCAGTTACTCGCGCAGGCCTGAAGCTTTCTTT
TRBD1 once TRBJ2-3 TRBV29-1 CSVEEGQPLDTQYF TGCAGCGTTGAAGAGGGACAGCCCTTAGATACGCAGTATTTT
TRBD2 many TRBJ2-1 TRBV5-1 CASSLLAGGPNEQFF TGCGCCAGCAGCTTGCTAGCGGGAGGGCCGAATGAGCAGTTCTTC
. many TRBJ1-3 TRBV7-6 CASSLQGNTIYF TGTGCCAGCAGCTTACAGGGAAACACCATATATTTT
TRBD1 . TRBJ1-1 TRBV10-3 CAIRTDRMGIAFF TGTGCCATCAGGACGGACAGGATGGGAATAGCTTTCTTT
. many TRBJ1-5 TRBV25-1 CASSEWGDQPQHF TGTGCCAGCAGTGAGTGGGGTGATCAGCCCCAGCATTTT
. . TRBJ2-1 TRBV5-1 CASSSETKYNEQFF TGCGCCAGCAGCTCCGAGACTAAGTACAATGAGCAGTTCTTC
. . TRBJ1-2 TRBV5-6 CAISPDLTKPYGYTF TGTGCCATCAGCCCAGACCTGACTAAGCCATATGGCTACACCTTC
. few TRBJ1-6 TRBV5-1 CASSAGRVTANSPLHF TGCGCCAGCAGCGCGGGCAGGGTGACAGCAAATTCACCCCTCCACTTT
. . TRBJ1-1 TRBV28 CASGKGTGTEAFF TGTGCCAGCGGTAAGGGGACGGGCACTGAAGCTTTCTTT
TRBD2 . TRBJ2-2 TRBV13 CACSRRGTGGSNTGELFF TGTGCCTGCAGCCGACGGGGGACGGGGGGATCGAACACCGGGGAGCTGTTTTTT
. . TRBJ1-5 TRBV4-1 CASSQEIRANNQPQHF TGCGCCAGCAGCCAAGAGATACGGGCCAACAATCAGCCCCAGCATTTT
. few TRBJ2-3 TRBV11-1 CASSSGGYRGRGGDTQYF TGTGCCAGCAGCTCAGGGGGTTATCGCGGAAGGGGAGGCGATACGCAGTATTTT
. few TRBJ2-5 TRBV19 CASSIHQETQYF TGTGCCAGTAGTATACACCAAGAGACCCAGTACTTC
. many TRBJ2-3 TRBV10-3 CAISDLGPDTQYF TGTGCCATCAGTGATTTGGGTCCAGATACGCAGTATTTT
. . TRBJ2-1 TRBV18 CASSPRGGESYNEQFF TGTGCCAGCTCACCACGCGGTGGAGAATCCTACAATGAGCAGTTCTTC
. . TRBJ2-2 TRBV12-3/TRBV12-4 CASSPEDREGEELFF TGTGCCAGCAGTCCAGAGGACAGGGAGGGCGAGGAGCTGTTTTTT
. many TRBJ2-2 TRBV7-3 CASSTDTGELFF TGTGCCAGCAGCACAGACACCGGGGAGCTGTTTTTT